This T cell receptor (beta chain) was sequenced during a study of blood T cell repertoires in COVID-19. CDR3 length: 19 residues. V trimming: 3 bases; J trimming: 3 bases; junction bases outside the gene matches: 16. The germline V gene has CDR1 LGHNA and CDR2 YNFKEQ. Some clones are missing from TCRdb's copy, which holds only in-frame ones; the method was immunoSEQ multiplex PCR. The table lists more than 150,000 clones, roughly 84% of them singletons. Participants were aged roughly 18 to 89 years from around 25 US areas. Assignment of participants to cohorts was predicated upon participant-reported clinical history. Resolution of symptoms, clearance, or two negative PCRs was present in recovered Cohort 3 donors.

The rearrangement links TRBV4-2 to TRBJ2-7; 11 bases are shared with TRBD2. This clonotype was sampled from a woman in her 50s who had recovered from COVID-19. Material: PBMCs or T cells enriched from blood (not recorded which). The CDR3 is CASSQDLGLRTSGSYEQYF. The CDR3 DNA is TGTGCCAGCAGCCAGGATCTCGGACTAAGAACTAGCGGGAGCTACGAGCAGTACTTC.